This TCR beta chain emerged from a study of cytomegalovirus exposure and HLA in healthy donors. PCR was performed using 60 Vbeta and 13 Jbeta primers. TCRdb keeps only in-frame clones here, not all; method: immunoSEQ multiplex PCR. Of roughly 100,000 clones listed, 70% to 75% are singletons. On this clone: The antigen is undetermined.

Broader study findings: Information on immune exposure was restricted to one variable (CMV serostatus). A likely sequencing artifact accounted for one observed cluster of highly shared sequence variants.

Trimming took 6 bases from V and 4 from J; bases not matched to a gene: 6. CDR1 is SQVTM, CDR2 ANQGSEA, per germline. The CDR3 consists of 14 residues. What was sequenced was PBMCs. The chain employs TRBV29-1 and TRBJ1-3, with TRBD1 matching over 10 bases. The receptor's source is a man in his forties in good health and CMV-seronegative. Written as DNA, the CDR3 is TGCAGCGTGGACAGGGGGAGGGCAGGAAACACCATATATTTT. It encodes CSVDRGRAGNTIYF.